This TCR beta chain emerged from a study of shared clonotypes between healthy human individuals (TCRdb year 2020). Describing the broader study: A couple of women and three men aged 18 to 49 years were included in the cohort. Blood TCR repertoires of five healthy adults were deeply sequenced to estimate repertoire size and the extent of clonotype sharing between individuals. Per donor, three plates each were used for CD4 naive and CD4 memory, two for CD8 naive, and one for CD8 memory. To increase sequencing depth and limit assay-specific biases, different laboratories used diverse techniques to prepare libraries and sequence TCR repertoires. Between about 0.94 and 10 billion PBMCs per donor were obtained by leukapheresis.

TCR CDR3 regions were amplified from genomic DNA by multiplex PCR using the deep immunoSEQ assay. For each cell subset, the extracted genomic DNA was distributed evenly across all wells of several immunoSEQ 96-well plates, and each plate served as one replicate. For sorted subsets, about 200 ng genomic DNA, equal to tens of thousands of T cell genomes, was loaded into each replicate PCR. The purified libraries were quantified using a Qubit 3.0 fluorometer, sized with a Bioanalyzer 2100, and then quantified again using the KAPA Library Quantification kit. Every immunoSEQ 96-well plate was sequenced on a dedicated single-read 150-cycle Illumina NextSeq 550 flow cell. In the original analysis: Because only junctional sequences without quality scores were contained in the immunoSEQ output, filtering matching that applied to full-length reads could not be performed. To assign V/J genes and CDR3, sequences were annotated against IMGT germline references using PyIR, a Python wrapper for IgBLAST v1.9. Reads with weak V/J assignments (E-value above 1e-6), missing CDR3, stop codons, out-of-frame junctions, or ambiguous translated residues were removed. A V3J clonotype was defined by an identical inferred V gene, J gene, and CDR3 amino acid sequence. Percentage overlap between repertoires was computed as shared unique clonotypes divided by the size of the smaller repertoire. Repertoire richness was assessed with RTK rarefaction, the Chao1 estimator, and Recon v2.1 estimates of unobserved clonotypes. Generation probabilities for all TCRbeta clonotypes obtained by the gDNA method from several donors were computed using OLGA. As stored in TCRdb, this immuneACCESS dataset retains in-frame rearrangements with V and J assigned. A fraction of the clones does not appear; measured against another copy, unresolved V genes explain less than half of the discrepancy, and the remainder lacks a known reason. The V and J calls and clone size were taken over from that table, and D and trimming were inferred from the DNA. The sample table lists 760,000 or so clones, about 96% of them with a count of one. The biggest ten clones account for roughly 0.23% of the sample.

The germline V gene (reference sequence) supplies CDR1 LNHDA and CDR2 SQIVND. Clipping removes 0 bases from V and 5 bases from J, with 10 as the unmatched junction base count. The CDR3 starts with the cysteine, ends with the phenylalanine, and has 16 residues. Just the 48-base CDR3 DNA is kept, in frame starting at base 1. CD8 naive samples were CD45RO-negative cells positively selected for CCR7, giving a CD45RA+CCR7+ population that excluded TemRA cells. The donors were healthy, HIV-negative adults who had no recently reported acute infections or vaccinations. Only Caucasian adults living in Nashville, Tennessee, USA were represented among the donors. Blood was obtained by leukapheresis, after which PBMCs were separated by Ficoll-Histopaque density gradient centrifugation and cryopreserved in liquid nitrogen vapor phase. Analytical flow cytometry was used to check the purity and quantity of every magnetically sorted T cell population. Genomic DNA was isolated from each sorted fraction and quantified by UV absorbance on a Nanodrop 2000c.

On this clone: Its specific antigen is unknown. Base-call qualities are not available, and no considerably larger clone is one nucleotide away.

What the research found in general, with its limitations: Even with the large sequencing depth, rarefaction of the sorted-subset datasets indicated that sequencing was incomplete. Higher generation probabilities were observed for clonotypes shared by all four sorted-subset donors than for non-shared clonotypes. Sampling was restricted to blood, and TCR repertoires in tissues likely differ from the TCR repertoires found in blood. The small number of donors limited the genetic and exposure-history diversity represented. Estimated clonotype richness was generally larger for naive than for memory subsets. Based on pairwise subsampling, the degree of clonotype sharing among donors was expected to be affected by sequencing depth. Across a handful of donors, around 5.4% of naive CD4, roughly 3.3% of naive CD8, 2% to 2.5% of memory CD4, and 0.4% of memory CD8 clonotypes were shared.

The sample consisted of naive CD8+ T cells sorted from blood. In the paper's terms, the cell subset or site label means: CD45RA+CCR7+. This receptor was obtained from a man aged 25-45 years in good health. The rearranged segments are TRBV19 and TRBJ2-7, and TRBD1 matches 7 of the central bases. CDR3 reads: CASSIDNRGRQDEQYF. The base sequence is TGTGCCAGTAGTATAGATAACAGGGGCCGGCAGGACGAGCAGTACTTC.